One and the same sample provided the 10 T cell receptor beta chains below, sequenced in a study of cytomegalovirus exposure and HLA in healthy donors. The PCR made use of 60 Vbeta and 13 Jbeta primers. This table comes from immunoSEQ multiplex PCR, and its TCRdb copy is limited to in-frame clones, with some not included. The sample yields 150,000 to 200,000 clones, 75% to 80% seen once. Sequencing was carried out using PBMCs. These receptors were taken from a woman between 50 and 59 years old in good health and CMV-seropositive.

J is TRBJ2-5 and V is TRBV6-5, with D maybe TRBD2 (6 bases). Trimming removed 10 bases from V and 5 bases from J, with 11 bases in between. CDR3 length: 11 residues. The germline V gene has CDR1 MNHEY and CDR2 SVGAGI. In DNA, the CDR3 is TGTGCCACCGCTAGCGTGGAGACCCAGTACTTC. It translates to CATASVETQYF.

V and J are TRBV27 and TRBJ1-3, with 7 bases aligning to TRBD1. The germline CDR1 and CDR2 sequences are MNHEY and SMNVEV (reference sequence). The ends lost 3 bases at V and 4 bases at J; junction bases unmatched: 3. The CDR3 has 14 residues. CDR3 sequence reads: CASSFTGAGNTIYF. For the CDR3, the DNA is TGTGCCAGCAGTTTCACAGGGGCCGGAAACACCATATATTTT.

The rearrangement uses TRBV29-1 and TRBJ2-3; TRBD1 agrees at 7 bases. Germline V gene lookup returns CDR1 SQVTM and CDR2 ANQGSEA. This CDR3 has 14 amino acids. V lost 7 bases to trimming and J lost 5 bases; unmatched junction nucleotides: 12. CDR3 bases: TGCAGCGCCCGTGACAGGGTATCATTAGATACGCAGTATTTT. Its protein product is CSARDRVSLDTQYF.

The chain joins TRBV18 to TRBJ2-5; D gene uncertain. Per the germline V gene, CDR1 is KGHSH and CDR2 is LQKENI. Trimming stripped 6 bases from V and 1 base from J, with 9 bases between. There are 13 residues in the CDR3. The CDR3 loop is CASSPDIQETQYF. In DNA form, the CDR3 reads TGTGCCAGCTCCCCCGACATCCAAGAGACCCAGTACTTC.

In this sample, this clone turned up once. The chain joins TRBV5-4 to TRBJ1-6, with no clear D. This CDR3 is built from 13 residues. V was pared by 2 bases and J by 7 bases, with 7 bases between. CDR1 and CDR2 (germline): SGHNT, YYREEE (reference sequence). CDR3 coding DNA: TGTGCCAGCAGCTTTGGGAGAAATTCACCCCTCCACTTT. Translating it yields CASSFGRNSPLHF.

V gene TRBV5-1 combines with J gene TRBJ1-6; TRBD1 is a possible D gene (5 bases). Germline V gives CDR1 SGHRS, CDR2 YFSETQ. The CDR3 consists of 13 residues. V lost 7 bases, J lost 2 bases, and 7 bases lay in between. The CDR3 nucleotides are TGCGCCAGCCAGGACACCTATAATTCACCCCTCCACTTT. Translating gives CASQDTYNSPLHF.

This chain links TRBV6-1 with TRBJ1-5; D is unclear. The CDR3 totals 14 residues. Germline loops: CDR1 MNHNS, CDR2 SASEGT. Trimming took off 6 bases at V and 6 bases at J, with 15 bases between the two ends. The CDR3 DNA reads TGTGCCAGCAGCTTAGGAGGTGCAGGTCAGCCCCAGCATTTT. Its protein is CASSLGGAGQPQHF.

The genes are TRBV4-1 and TRBJ1-2; D is unresolved. The germline V and J ends were trimmed by 0 bases and 7 bases, with 18 bases remaining between them. The CDR3 covers 16 residues. Germline loops: CDR1 MGHRA, CDR2 YSYEKL. CDR3 sequence reads: CASSQDLMVIVAGYTF. The CDR3 bases are TGCGCCAGCAGCCAAGATCTAATGGTCATCGTCGCTGGCTACACCTTC.

The CDR3 spells CASNLRTGTDTQYF. The CDR3 nucleotides are TGTGCCAGCAATCTACGGACTGGCACAGATACGCAGTATTTT. The rearrangement uses TRBV2 and TRBJ2-3; possible D gene TRBD2, 5 bases. The CDR3 runs to 14 residues. V dropped 7 bases and J dropped 1 base, with 12 bases sitting between them. Germline V gives CDR1 SNHLY, CDR2 FYNNEI.

The chain employs TRBV6-6 and TRBJ1-4; the D gene is possibly TRBD1 (5 bases). Trimming pared 0 bases from V and 8 bases from J, leaving 16 bases between. Germline values: CDR1 MNHNY, CDR2 SVGAGI (reference sequence). The CDR3 covers 16 residues. The CDR3 protein is CASSYSLGRREEKLFF. The CDR3 DNA is TGTGCCAGCAGTTACTCGTTAGGCCGCAGGGAAGAAAAACTGTTTTTT.